This entry features one T cell receptor beta chain sequence. Its antigen is unidentified. The PCR contained 60 Vbeta and 13 Jbeta primers. Repertoires were generated with immunoSEQ multiplex PCR, while TCRdb's copy carries only in-frame clones and drops some. Here the sample spans some 50,000 clones, around 74% being singletons. The data were taken from a study of cytomegalovirus exposure and HLA in healthy donors. Study-level information: Earlier results showed 120 million or so unique TCR beta sequences derived from approximately 180 million T cells.

CDR1 is SGHAT and CDR2 is FQNNGV in the germline V gene. J gave up 7 bases and V 5 bases, and 13 bases lay outside the gene matches. This CDR3 comprises 18 residues. Study-wide points: Using a false discovery rate of 0.05, a later analysis showed that 16,951 TCR beta sequences were associated with HLA alleles. Productive status was seen about 87% or about 30% of the time for most TCR beta V segments in an earlier analysis. A list of 150 or so TCR beta chains associated with cytomegalovirus was given.

This clonotype was sampled from a man younger than 40 in good health and CMV-seronegative. Sequencing was carried out using PBMCs. The V gene is TRBV11-2, the J gene TRBJ2-1; 14 nucleotides agree with TRBD2. CDR3: CASSPLTSGRASGNEQFF. The CDR3 DNA sequence: TGTGCCAGCAGCCCACTGACTAGCGGGAGGGCATCGGGGAATGAGCAGTTCTTC.